This T cell receptor beta chain was documented in a study of long-term antiretroviral therapy in people with HIV. A v3.0 immunoSEQ assay was performed at survey level. The protocol was immunoSEQ multiplex PCR, while the TCRdb copy is restricted to in-frame clones and leaves out a portion. The repertoire consists of more than 20,000 clones, with about 76% occurring once and the leading ten covering roughly 16%. Looked up from germline, CDR1 is SGHNT and CDR2 is YYREEE (reference sequence). The CDR3 covers 12 residues. V dropped 0 bases and J dropped 3 bases, with 4 bases sitting between them. This sequence originates from a woman between 18 and 29 years old with HIV. The gene calls are TRBV5-4 and TRBJ2-7; D not certain. The sequenced sample was unsorted PBMCs, obtained at the start of antiretroviral therapy, before treatment. CDR3 bases: TGTGCCAGCAGCTTGGACATCTACGAGCAGTACTTC. Amino acid sequence: CASSLDIYEQYF.